These T cell receptor beta chains were read from a single sample in a study of CD8 T cells in ankylosing spondylitis. TCRdb independently ran MiXCR on the 5' RACE reads; one entry per CDR3 protein. The profile shows roughly 350,000 distinct CDR3 sequences, less than 10% of them singletons. Sequencing used blood, either unsorted or a sorted T cell fraction (not recorded which). The receptors derive from a male donor with ankylosing spondylitis. The conserved cysteine and the conserved F or W are not part of the CDR3 here.

len,v_gene,CDR3aa
11,TRBV10-3,AISGIGNTEAF
17,TRBV25-1,ASTRPRATRSTSGNTIY
13,TRBV29-1,SVGWASGRQYEQF
11,TRBV10-3,AIRSGPYYEQY
11,TRBV6-1,ASSPSLNTEAF
10,TRBV6-5,ASTETSGTQF
12,TRBV9,ASSVDRVGNEQF
13,TRBV12-3/TRBV12-4,ASTLVTGGRGEQF
11,TRBV12-3/TRBV12-4,ASSLSGSGELF
14,TRBV4-1,ASSQDLSGAHNGYT
15,TRBV11-2,ASSWSSSGLAQDTQY
9,TRBV30,AWKTVDEQF
11,TRBV20-1,SAIEHGANVLT
11,TRBV29-1,SGENRGRNEQF
14,TRBV7-9,ASSHAPGQGLYEQY
11,TRBV12-5,ASIWGAGETQY
12,TRBV7-3,ASSPLGVGYEQF
12,TRBV12-3/TRBV12-4,ASSLVLWREKLF
12,TRBV7-2,ASTPGLASYEQY
11,TRBV27,ACSGQRQGEQY
12,TRBV13,ASSSQLAGELQY
10,TRBV27,ASSFPGHEQF
13,TRBV2,ASSAGRNIQETQY
12,TRBV6-1,ASRGTSWYNEQF
13,TRBV11-1,ASSARDTYQETQY
14,TRBV2,ASRAGGISGANVLT
12,TRBV3-1,ASSQTSGNYEQY
11,TRBV5-1,ASSWGGTDTQY
10,TRBV29-1,SVEGLTDEQY
10,TRBV20-1,SAKGPAGYYT
11,TRBV6-1,ASSRQGRDEQF
12,TRBV20-1,SARDGAGGFEQY
13,TRBV7-8,ASSLARTGVGEQY
14,TRBV7-9,ASSRYVGGAADTQY
15,TRBV12-5,ASGLPSSGRSTDTQY
13,TRBV4-1,ASSQIGGRRDEQF
9,TRBV27,ASSSATEAF
13,TRBV12-3/TRBV12-4,ASSLTGGGATEAF
16,TRBV20-1,SARDRGPPKGVAYEQY
15,TRBV5-4,ASSGVAGRKSTDTQY
12,TRBV20-1,SATRTRIYNEQF
13,TRBV7-9,ASSFWDSNNSPLH
9,TRBV20-1,SASTRVHLH
10,TRBV7-9,ASSPNLSEAF
13,TRBV9,ASSARTAGHNEQF
14,TRBV25-1,ASSESTGGLYYGYT